This T cell receptor (beta chain) was sequenced during a study of shared clonotypes between healthy human individuals. Replicate PCRs run on sorted subsets employed 200 to 250 ng DNA, around 27,000 T cell genomes. Libraries were prepared by immunoSEQ multiplex PCR; TCRdb keeps only in-frame clonotypes and omits some of them. This sample yields roughly 640,000 clones, of which around 97% are seen a single time; approximately 0.057% belongs to the top ten. The count of this clone is one. Its antigen is as yet unknown. CDR3 length: 17 residues. V trimming: 6 bases; J trimming: 9 bases; junction bases outside the gene matches: 16. CDR1 and CDR2 from the germline V gene are WNHNN and SYGVQD (reference sequence). The study's findings and limits: The study found roughly 5% of naive CD4 clonotypes shared across several donors.

The clonotype comes from a woman in her 30s in good health. The sequencing input was naive CD4+ T cells sorted from blood. Subset reported: CD45RA+ positively selected. The chain combines TRBV10-1 with TRBJ2-1, with 11 nucleotides matching TRBD2. CDR3 region: CASSLGGVASGRTEQFF. For the CDR3, the DNA is TGCGCCAGCAGCCTGGGGGGGGTGGCTAGCGGGAGGACTGAGCAGTTCTTC.